This TCR beta chain was captured in a study of T cells in Graves' hyperthyroidism and ophthalmopathy. Study background: Upon initial diagnosis and before any treatment, peripheral blood was collected. General study findings and limits: A median about 6.5 months before onset, the model predicted ophthalmopathy.

The CDR3 runs 13 residues. Trimming left V 0 bases short and J 5 bases short, with 7 bases between. Germline CDR1 and CDR2: SGHRS and YFSETQ. Researchers amplified the TCR beta CDR3 regions from RNA transcripts. TCR CDR3 underwent first-round RT-PCR with the HTBI primer set. TCRdb recomputed calls from the multiplex PCR reads with MiXCR, one row per CDR3 protein. The sample comprises roughly 640,000 distinct CDR3 sequences, roughly a sixth of which are singletons, and roughly 3.4% rests with the top ten. This clonotype appeared many times. Antigen unknown. The sequence was obtained from a middle-aged woman with Graves' ophthalmopathy. The sequenced material came from blood. This chain connects TRBV5-1 to TRBJ2-3; D is uncertain. The CDR3, as DNA: TGCGCCAGCAGCTTGGCACAGTTAGATACGCAGTATTTT. Translating gives CASSLAQLDTQYF.